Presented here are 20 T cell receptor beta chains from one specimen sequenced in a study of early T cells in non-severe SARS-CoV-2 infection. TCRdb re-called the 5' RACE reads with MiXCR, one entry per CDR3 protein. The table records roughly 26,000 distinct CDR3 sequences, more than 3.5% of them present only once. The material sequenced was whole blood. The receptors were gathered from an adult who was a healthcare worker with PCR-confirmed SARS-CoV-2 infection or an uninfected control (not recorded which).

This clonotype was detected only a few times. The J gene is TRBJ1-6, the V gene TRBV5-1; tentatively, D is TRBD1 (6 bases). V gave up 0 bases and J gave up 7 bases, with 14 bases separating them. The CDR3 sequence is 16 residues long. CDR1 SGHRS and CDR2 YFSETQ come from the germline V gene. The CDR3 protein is CASSLAQDSGNSPLHF. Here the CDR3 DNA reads TGCGCCAGCAGCTTGGCCCAGGACAGCGGGAATTCACCCCTCCACTTT.

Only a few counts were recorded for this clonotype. The CDR3 region has the DNA TGTGCCAGCAGTTTCCGGGGGCAAGAGACCCAGTACTTC. It translates to CASSFRGQETQYF. The rearrangement links TRBV12-3 or TRBV12-4 to TRBJ2-5, with D possibly matching TRBD2 (6 bases). This CDR3 comprises 13 residues. V lost 3 bases and J 2 bases, leaving 7 bases between the germline ends.

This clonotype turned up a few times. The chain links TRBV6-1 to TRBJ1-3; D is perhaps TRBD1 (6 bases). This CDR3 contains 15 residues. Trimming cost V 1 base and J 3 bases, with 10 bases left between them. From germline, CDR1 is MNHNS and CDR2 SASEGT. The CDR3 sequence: CASSEVAGDGNTIYF. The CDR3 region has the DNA TGTGCCAGCAGTGAAGTCGCAGGGGATGGAAACACCATATATTTT.

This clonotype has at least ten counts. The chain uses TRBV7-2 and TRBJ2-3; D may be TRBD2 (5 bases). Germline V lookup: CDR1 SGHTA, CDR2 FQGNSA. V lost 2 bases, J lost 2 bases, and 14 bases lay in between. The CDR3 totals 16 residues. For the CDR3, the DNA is TGTGCCAGCAGCTTATTTGTGGGAGCCTCCACAGATACGCAGTATTTT. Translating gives CASSLFVGASTDTQYF.

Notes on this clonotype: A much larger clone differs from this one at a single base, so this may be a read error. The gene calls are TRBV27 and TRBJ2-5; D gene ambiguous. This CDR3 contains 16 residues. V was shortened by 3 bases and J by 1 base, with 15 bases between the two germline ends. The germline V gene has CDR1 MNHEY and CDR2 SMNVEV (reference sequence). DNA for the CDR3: TGTGCCAGCAGTTTTGTGGGTCGAGGTACCCAAGAGACCCAGTACTTC. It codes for CASSFVGRGTQETQYF.

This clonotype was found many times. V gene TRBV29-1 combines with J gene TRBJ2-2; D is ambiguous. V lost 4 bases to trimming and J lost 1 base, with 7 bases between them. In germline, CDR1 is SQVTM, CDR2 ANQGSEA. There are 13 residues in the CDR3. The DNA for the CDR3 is TGCAGCGTTGTGAAACAGAACACCGGGGAGCTGTTTTTT. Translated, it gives CSVVKQNTGELFF.

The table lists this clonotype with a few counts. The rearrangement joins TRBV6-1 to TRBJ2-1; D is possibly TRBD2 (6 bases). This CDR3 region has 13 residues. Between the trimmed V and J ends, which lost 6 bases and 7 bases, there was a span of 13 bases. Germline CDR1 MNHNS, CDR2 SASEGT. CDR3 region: CASRASGENEQFF. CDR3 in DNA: TGTGCCAGCAGGGCATCGGGAGAGAATGAGCAGTTCTTC.

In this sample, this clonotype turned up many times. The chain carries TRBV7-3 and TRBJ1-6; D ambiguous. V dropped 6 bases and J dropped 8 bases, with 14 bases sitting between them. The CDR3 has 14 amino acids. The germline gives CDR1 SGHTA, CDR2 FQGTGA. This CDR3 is CASRDSGSHSPLHF. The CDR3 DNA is TGTGCCAGCAGAGACTCGGGGAGTCATTCACCCCTCCACTTT.

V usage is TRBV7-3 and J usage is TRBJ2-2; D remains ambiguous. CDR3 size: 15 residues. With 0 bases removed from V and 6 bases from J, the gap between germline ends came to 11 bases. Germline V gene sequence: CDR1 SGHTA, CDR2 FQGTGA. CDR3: CASSLTVGYAGELFF. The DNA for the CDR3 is TGTGCCAGCAGCTTAACGGTTGGATACGCCGGGGAGCTGTTTTTT.

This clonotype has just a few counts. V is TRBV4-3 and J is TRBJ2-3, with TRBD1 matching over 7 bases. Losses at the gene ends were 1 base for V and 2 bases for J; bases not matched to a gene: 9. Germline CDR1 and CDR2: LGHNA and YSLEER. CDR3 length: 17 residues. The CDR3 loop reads CASSQGSGGQPTDTQYF. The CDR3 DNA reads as TGCGCCAGCAGCCAAGGATCAGGGGGACAACCCACAGATACGCAGTATTTT.

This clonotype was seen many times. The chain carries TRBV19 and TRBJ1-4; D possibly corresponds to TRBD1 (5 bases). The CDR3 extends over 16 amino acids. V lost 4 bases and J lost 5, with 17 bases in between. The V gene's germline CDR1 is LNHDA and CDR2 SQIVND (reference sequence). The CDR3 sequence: CASSTPLGVGNEKLFF. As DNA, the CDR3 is TGTGCCAGTAGTACGCCCCTAGGGGTCGGCAATGAAAAACTGTTTTTT.

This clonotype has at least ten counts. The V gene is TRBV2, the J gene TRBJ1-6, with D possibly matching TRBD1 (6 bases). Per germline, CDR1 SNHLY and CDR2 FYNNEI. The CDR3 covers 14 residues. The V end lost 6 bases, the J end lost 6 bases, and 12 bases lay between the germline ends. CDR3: CASSVTGSNSPLHF. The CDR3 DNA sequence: TGTGCCAGCAGCGTCACAGGGAGTAATTCACCCCTCCACTTT.

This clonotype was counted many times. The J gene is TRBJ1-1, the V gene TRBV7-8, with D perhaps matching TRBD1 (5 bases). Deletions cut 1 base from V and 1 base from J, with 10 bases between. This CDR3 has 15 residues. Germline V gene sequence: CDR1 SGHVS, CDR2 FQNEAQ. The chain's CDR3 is CASSLEYRSNTEAFF. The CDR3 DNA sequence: TGTGCCAGCAGCTTAGAGTACAGGTCGAACACTGAAGCTTTCTTT.

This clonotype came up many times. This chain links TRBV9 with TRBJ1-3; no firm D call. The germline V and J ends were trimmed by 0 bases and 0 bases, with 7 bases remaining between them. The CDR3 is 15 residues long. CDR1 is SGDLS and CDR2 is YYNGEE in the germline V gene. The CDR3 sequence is CASSVAIGSGNTIYF. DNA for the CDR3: TGTGCCAGCAGCGTAGCCATAGGCTCTGGAAACACCATATATTTT. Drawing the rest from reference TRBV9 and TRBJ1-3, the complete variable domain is DSGVTQTPKHLITATGQRVTLRCSPRSGDLSVYWYQQSLDQGLQFLIQYYNGEERAKGNILERFSAQQFPDLHSELNLSSLELGDSALYFCASSVAIGSGNTIYFGEGSWLTVV.

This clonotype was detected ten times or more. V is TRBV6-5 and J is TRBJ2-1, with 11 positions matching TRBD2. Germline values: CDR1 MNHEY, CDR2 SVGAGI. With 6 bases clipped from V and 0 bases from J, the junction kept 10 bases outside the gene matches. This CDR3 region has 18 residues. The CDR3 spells CASSPQPGLADSYNEQFF. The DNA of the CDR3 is TGTGCCAGCAGCCCGCAACCGGGACTAGCGGACTCCTACAATGAGCAGTTCTTC.

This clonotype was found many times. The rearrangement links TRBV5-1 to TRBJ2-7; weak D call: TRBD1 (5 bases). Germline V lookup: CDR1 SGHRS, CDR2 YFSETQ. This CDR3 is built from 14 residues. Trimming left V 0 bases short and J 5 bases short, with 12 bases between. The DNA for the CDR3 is TGCGCCAGCAGCTTGGATTGGGGCAGGGACGAGCAGTACTTC. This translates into CASSLDWGRDEQYF.

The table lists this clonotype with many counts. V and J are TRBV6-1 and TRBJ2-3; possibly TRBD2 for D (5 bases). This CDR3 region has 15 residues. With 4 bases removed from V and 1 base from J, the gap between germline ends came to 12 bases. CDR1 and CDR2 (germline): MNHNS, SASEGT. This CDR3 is CASSGRGERTDTQYF. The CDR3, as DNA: TGTGCCAGCAGTGGACGGGGAGAACGCACAGATACGCAGTATTTT.

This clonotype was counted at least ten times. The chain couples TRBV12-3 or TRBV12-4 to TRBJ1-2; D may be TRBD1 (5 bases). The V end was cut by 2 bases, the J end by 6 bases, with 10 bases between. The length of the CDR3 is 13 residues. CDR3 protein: CASSLKGSNGYTF. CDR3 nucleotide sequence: TGTGCCAGCAGTTTAAAGGGGAGTAATGGCTACACCTTC.

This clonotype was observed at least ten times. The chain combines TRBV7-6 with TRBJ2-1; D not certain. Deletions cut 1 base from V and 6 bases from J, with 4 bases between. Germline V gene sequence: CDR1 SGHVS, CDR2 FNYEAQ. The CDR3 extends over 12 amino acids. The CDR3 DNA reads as TGTGCCAGCAGCTTAGGGAGCAATGAGCAGTTCTTC. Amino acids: CASSLGSNEQFF. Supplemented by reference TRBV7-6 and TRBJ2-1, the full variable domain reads GAGVSQSPRYKVTKRGQDVALRCDPISGHVSLYWYRQALGQGPEFLTYFNYEAQQDKSGLPNDRFSAERPEGSISTLTIQRTEQRDSAMYRCASSLGSNEQFFGPGTRLTVL.

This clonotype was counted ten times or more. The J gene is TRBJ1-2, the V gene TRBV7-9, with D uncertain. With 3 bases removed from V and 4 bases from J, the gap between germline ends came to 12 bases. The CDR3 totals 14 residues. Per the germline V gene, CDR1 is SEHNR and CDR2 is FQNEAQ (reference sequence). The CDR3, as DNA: TGTGCCAGCAGCTTGCCAGACCCGCCCTATGGCTACACCTTC. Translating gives CASSLPDPPYGYTF.